This TCR beta chain appears in the sequencing data of a study of post-analysis software for immune sequencing data. General study points: Patients had higher frequencies than controls of about 5 TRBV segments, including TRBV5-6, TRBV5-1 and TRBV20-1. There was significantly lower normalized Chao1 diversity in multiple sclerosis patients than in controls.

The V gene's germline CDR1 is DFQATT and CDR2 SNEGSKA (reference sequence). The length of the CDR3 is 19 residues. The V segment lost 0 bases and the J segment 7 bases; nucleotides outside the gene matches: 20. On this clonotype: Its specificity is not known.

Every TCR beta cDNA library bore unique molecular identifiers. A single record per CDR3 protein comes from TCRdb applying MiXCR to the PCR reads. The sample carries almost 700,000 distinct CDR3 sequences, more than 50% recorded once. This receptor was taken from a girl aged 2-10 years with multiple sclerosis. The V gene is TRBV20-1, the J gene TRBJ2-3; TRBD2 aligns across 9 bases. The source material was blood. The CDR3 region has the DNA TGCAGTGCTAGAGATTGGTCACGGGCTAGCGGGGAGATAGTGAATACGCAGTATTTT. Its translation: CSARDWSRASGEIVNTQYF.